What follows describes a single TCR beta chain. Its target is not known. The sample is drawn from a study of cytomegalovirus exposure and HLA in healthy donors. Whole-study results and caveats: In a later analysis, an Asian-associated ancestry cluster reportedly showed fewer N-insertions than the roughly 700-donor mean. The authors assumed roughly uniform sequencing depth across donors for presence/absence analyses. A link between a missense DCLRE1C variant and TCR beta V- and J-gene trimming emerged from a later analysis.

PCR employed 60 Vbeta and 13 Jbeta primers. The table came from immunoSEQ multiplex PCR; TCRdb's copy has only in-frame clones and leaves some out. The sample records about 59,000 clones, 80% being singletons. V was trimmed by 5 bases and J by 2 bases, leaving 12 bases between them. There are 14 residues in the CDR3. Germline loops: CDR1 SGHTA, CDR2 FQGNSA. The genes are TRBV7-2 and TRBJ1-1; maybe TRBD1 (6 bases). Sequenced sample: PBMCs. This sequence originates from a woman in her 40s in good health and CMV-seronegative. As DNA, the CDR3 is TGTGCCAGCAGCCTAACGACAGGCAACACTGAAGCTTTCTTT. Protein: CASSLTTGNTEAFF.